This paragraph reports one T cell receptor beta chain. This entry belongs to a study of blood T cell repertoires in COVID-19. Overall study: The study drew acute and convalescent COVID-19 samples from the United States, Italy and Spain.

Per the study methods: The authors estimated nucleated cell counts from reference gene primer amplification. Generated by immunoSEQ multiplex PCR, the TCRdb table keeps only in-frame clones and is missing some. V, J and clone size derive from that table, while D and trimming were established from the DNA sequence. The data contain some 250,000 clones, roughly 90% of them singletons. This TCR derives from a man aged 60 to 69 who had recovered from COVID-19. Sequencing was performed on peripheral blood.

CDR3 protein: CASSHGTSTDTQYF. CDR3 DNA: TGTGCCAGCAGCCACGGGACTAGCACAGATACGCAGTATTTT. The genes are TRBV3-1 (or the pseudogene TRBV3-2) and TRBJ2-3; D might be TRBD2 (6 bases). Deletions cut 3 bases from V and 0 bases from J, with 7 bases between. CDR1 is LGHDT, CDR2 YNNKEL, per germline (reference sequence). The CDR3 contains 14 residues.